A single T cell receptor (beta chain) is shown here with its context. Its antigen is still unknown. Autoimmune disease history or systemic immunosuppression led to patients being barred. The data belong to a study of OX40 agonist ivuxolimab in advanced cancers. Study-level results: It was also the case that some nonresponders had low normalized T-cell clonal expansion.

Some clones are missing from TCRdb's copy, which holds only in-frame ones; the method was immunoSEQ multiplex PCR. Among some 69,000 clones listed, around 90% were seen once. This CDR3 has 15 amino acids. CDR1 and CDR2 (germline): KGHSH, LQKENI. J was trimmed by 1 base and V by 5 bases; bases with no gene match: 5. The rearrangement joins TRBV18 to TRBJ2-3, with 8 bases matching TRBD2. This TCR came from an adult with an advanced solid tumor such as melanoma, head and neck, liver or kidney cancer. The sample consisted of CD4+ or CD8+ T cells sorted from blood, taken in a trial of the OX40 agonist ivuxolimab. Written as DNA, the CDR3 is TGTGCCAGCTCAGGGCTAGCGGGCCGCACAGATACGCAGTATTTT. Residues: CASSGLAGRTDTQYF.